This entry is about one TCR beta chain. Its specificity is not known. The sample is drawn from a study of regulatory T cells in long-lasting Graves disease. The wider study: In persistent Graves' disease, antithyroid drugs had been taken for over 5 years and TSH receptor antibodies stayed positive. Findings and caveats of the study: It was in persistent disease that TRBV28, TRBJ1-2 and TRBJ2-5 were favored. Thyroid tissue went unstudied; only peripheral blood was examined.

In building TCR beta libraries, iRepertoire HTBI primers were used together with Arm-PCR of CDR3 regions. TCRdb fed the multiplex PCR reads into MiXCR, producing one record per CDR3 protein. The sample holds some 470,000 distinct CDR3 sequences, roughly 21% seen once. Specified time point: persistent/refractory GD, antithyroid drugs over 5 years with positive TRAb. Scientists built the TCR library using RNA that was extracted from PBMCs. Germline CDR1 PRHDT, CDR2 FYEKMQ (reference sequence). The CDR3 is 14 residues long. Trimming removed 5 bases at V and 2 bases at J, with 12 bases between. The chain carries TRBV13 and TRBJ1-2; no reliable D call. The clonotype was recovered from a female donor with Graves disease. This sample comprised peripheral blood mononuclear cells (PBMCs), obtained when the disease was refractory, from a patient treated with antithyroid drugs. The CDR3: CASSPHPRNYGYTF. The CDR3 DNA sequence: TGTGCCAGCAGCCCCCACCCGAGGAACTATGGCTACACCTTC.